Each of the 32 T cell receptor beta chains below was sequenced from the same sample in a study of CD8 T cells in ankylosing spondylitis. One entry per CDR3 protein results from TCRdb running MiXCR on the 5' RACE reads. The sample holds around 250,000 distinct CDR3 sequences, around 11% seen once. Source material: blood, either unsorted or a sorted T cell fraction (not recorded which). These receptors were collected from a male donor with ankylosing spondylitis or in good health (not recorded which).

In this sample, this clonotype turned up a few times. V usage is TRBV2 and J usage is TRBJ2-7; D is perhaps TRBD1 (7 bases). CDR1 and CDR2 (germline): SNHLY, FYNNEI. The CDR3 contains 13 residues. Trimming pared 8 bases from V and 6 bases from J, leaving 17 bases between. CDR3 sequence: CASGSSQGGEQYF. DNA for the CDR3: TGTGCCAGCGGGTCATCTCAGGGGGGCGAGCAGTACTTC.

This clonotype appeared many times. The chain employs TRBV20-1 and TRBJ2-7; 7 nucleotides align to TRBD2. This CDR3 contains 12 residues. The ends lost 4 bases at V and 6 bases at J; junction bases unmatched: 6. Germline values: CDR1 DFQATT, CDR2 SNEGSKA (reference sequence). CDR3 sequence (DNA): TGCAGTGCTAACGAGGAGCGGGGCGAGCAGTACTTC. Its protein product is CSANEERGEQYF.

Many counts were recorded for this clonotype. The rearrangement links TRBV5-1 to TRBJ2-1; D might be TRBD1 (6 bases). Trimming cost V 2 bases and J 2 bases, with 11 bases left between them. This CDR3 is built from 15 residues. The germline V gene has CDR1 SGHRS and CDR2 YFSETQ. The CDR3 loop reads CASSLQGSPYNEQFF. The CDR3 nucleotides read TGCGCCAGCAGCTTACAGGGTAGCCCCTACAATGAGCAGTTCTTC.

The chain carries TRBV20-1 and TRBJ1-5; D unclear. This CDR3 region has 15 residues. Germline V gives CDR1 DFQATT, CDR2 SNEGSKA (reference sequence). Trimming shortened V by 0 bases and J by 0 bases, and 9 bases separated the two germline ends. CDR3 amino acids: CSARDYVNSNQPQHF. The CDR3, as DNA: TGCAGTGCTAGAGATTATGTGAATAGCAATCAGCCCCAGCATTTT.

This clonotype has a count of ten or more. The rearrangement uses TRBV5-5 and TRBJ2-3; TRBD1 or TRBD2 may be the D gene (5 bases each). Germline V gives CDR1 SGHKS, CDR2 YYEKEE (reference sequence). This CDR3 is 16 amino acids long. V lost 0 bases and J 3 bases, leaving 14 bases between the germline ends. CDR3 amino acids: CASSLDRGLNTDTQYF. As DNA, the CDR3 is TGTGCCAGCAGCTTGGACCGGGGCCTAAATACAGATACGCAGTATTTT.

This clonotype was seen repeatedly, ten times or more. The V and J genes are TRBV10-3 and TRBJ1-2; unclear D gene. This CDR3 spans 14 amino acids. Germline V gene sequence: CDR1 ENHRY, CDR2 SYGVKD. V dropped 0 bases and J dropped 2 bases, with 7 bases sitting between them. CDR3 in DNA: TGTGCCATCAGTGAGTCGGACGAAAACTATGGCTACACCTTC. This encodes CAISESDENYGYTF.

This clonotype has a count of ten or more. The V gene is TRBV6-2 or TRBV6-3, the J gene TRBJ2-7, with D tentatively TRBD1 or TRBD2 (6 bases each). This CDR3 has 18 amino acids. Germline CDR1 reads MNHEY; CDR2 reads SVGEGT. The V end was cut by 5 bases, the J end by 2 bases, with 25 bases between. In DNA form, the CDR3 reads TGTGCCAGCAGTGAGACAGGTATTGTAGGGAGGACGACCTACGAGCAGTACTTC. Its translation: CASSETGIVGRTTYEQYF.

This clonotype was seen many times. The chain has TRBV20-1 and TRBJ1-6; a possible D gene is TRBD1 (6 bases). Deletions cut 6 bases from V and 7 bases from J, with 19 bases between. This CDR3 is 15 amino acids long. The germline CDR1 and CDR2 sequences are DFQATT and SNEGSKA (reference sequence). CDR3 protein: CSAPFRGIENSPLHF. CDR3 nucleotides: TGCAGTGCCCCCTTCAGGGGAATAGAAAATTCACCCCTCCACTTT.

This clonotype was detected many times. This chain joins TRBV20-1 and TRBJ2-2, with D possibly being TRBD1 (5 bases). V was cut by 4 bases and J by 5 bases, with 11 bases left in between. The CDR3 length is 13 residues. Germline loops: CDR1 DFQATT, CDR2 SNEGSKA (reference sequence). The DNA of the CDR3 is TGCAGTGCTACCGTACGACAGACCGGGGAGCTGTTTTTT. It specifies CSATVRQTGELFF.

J is TRBJ1-1 and V is TRBV2; no firm D call. CDR1 is SNHLY, CDR2 FYNNEI, per germline. V was cut by 8 bases and J by 0 bases, with 10 bases left in between. This CDR3 comprises 13 residues. The CDR3 loop is CASGKEVNTEAFF. The CDR3 nucleotides are TGTGCCAGCGGCAAGGAAGTGAACACTGAAGCTTTCTTT.

For this clonotype: The junction departs from the called germline gene at one end, perhaps through a read error. The chain uses TRBV9 and TRBJ2-1; 7 bases are shared with TRBD2. The germline V gene encodes CDR1 SGDLS and CDR2 YYNGEE. The length of the CDR3 is 17 residues. The CDR3, as DNA: TGTGCCAGCAGCGTTGAAGGGACTACTTCTCCCTACAATGAGAAGTTCTTC. This encodes CASSVEGTTSPYNEKFF.

This sequence joins TRBV6-2 or TRBV6-3 and TRBJ2-7; D gene ambiguous. The CDR3 has 15 residues. V shed 6 bases and J shed 5 bases, with 20 bases lying between them. CDR1 and CDR2 from the germline V gene are MNHEY and SVGEGT. CDR3 protein: CASRTPVGNRNEQYF. CDR3 nucleotide sequence: TGTGCCAGCAGGACCCCCGTGGGGAATCGGAACGAGCAGTACTTC.

This clonotype was seen a handful of times. This chain uses TRBV5-1 with TRBJ2-1, with TRBD2 matching 9 bases. Germline V CDR1 and CDR2: SGHRS, YFSETQ. This CDR3 has 17 residues. V was clipped by 0 bases and J by 5 bases; unmatched bases: 9. CDR3 protein: CASSLGEREAPHNEQFF. The CDR3 region has the DNA TGCGCCAGCAGCTTGGGCGAGCGGGAGGCCCCACACAATGAGCAGTTCTTC. The variable domain in full, completed from reference TRBV5-1 and TRBJ2-1, reads KAGVTQTPRYLIKTRGQQVTLSCSPISGHRSVSWYQQTPGQGLQFLFEYFSETQRNKGNFPGRFSGRQFSNSRSEMNVSTLELGDSALYLCASSLGEREAPHNEQFFGPGTRLTVL.

This clonotype occurred once. The chain employs TRBV27 and TRBJ2-1, with D possibly being TRBD1 (6 bases). Trimming took off 4 bases at V and 0 bases at J, with 13 bases between the two ends. The CDR3 totals 16 residues. CDR1 is MNHEY and CDR2 is SMNVEV in the germline V gene (reference sequence). CDR3 sequence: CASSSDSSFSYNEQFF. The CDR3 DNA sequence: TGTGCCAGCAGTTCGGACAGTTCCTTCTCCTACAATGAGCAGTTCTTC.

The chain links TRBV11-1 to TRBJ1-1, with D tentatively TRBD1 (5 bases). The V gene's germline CDR1 is SGHAT and CDR2 FQDESV (reference sequence). Between the trimmed V and J ends, which lost 1 base and 4 bases, there was a span of 10 bases. The CDR3 is 14 residues long. CDR3 bases: TGTGCCAGCAGCTTAGAGGGGTTCGCCACTGAAGCTTTCTTT. This gives the protein CASSLEGFATEAFF.

This clonotype came up a few times. This sequence joins TRBV30 and TRBJ2-3; a possible D gene is TRBD1 (6 bases). CDR1 is GTSNPN and CDR2 is SVGIG in the germline V gene (reference sequence). The CDR3 totals 15 residues. Trimming left V 4 bases short and J 4 bases short, with 18 bases between. This chain's CDR3 is CAWTEQGVGADTQYF. CDR3 DNA: TGTGCCTGGACTGAACAGGGAGTCGGCGCAGATACGCAGTATTTT.

This clonotype was seen many times. The chain is built from TRBV20-1 and TRBJ2-3; D not certain. Between the trimmed V and J ends, which lost 5 bases and 0 bases, there was a span of 18 bases. The CDR3 covers 16 residues. From germline, CDR1 is DFQATT and CDR2 SNEGSKA (reference sequence). The CDR3 loop reads CSASTPQRPSTDTQYF. CDR3 coding DNA: TGCAGTGCTTCGACCCCCCAGCGCCCTAGCACAGATACGCAGTATTTT.

This sequence joins TRBV4-1 and TRBJ1-5; D unresolved. The CDR3 loop spans 14 amino acids. Germline CDR1 MGHRA, CDR2 YSYEKL. The V gene lost 0 bases and the J gene lost 6 bases, with 9 bases spanning the gap. As DNA, the CDR3 is TGCGCCAGCAGCCAAGAGGCTGGTGCTCAGCCCCAGCATTTT. This codes for CASSQEAGAQPQHF.

This clonotype was counted many times. DNA of the CDR3: TGCAGTGCTAGCCCCCCTATCTCCTACGAGCAGTACTTC. It encodes CSASPPISYEQYF. The V call is TRBV20-1, the J call TRBJ2-7; D unresolved. CDR1 DFQATT and CDR2 SNEGSKA come from the germline V gene (reference sequence). The CDR3 is 13 amino acids. V lost 3 bases and J 0 bases, leaving 9 bases between the germline ends.

Concerning this clonotype: At one boundary the junction diverges from the germline segment, which might be a read error. The chain links TRBV18 to TRBJ1-1, with 9 bases fitting TRBD1. The CDR3 sequence is 13 residues long. Germline loops: CDR1 KGHSH, CDR2 LQKENI. CDR3 protein: CANSPGTGPEAFF. CDR3 DNA: TGTGCCAACTCACCTGGGACAGGGCCTGAAGCTTTCTTT.

This chain connects TRBV2 to TRBJ1-1, with TRBD1 as a possible D gene (5 bases). The CDR3 is 12 residues long. Germline CDR1 SNHLY, CDR2 FYNNEI. Between the trimmed V and J ends, which lost 3 bases and 6 bases, there was a span of 8 bases. Here the CDR3 DNA reads TGTGCCAGCAGTGACGGGACTTCTGAAGCTTTCTTT. The encoded protein is CASSDGTSEAFF. The full variable domain, in which reference TRBV2 and TRBJ1-1 provide the parts outside the CDR3, is EPEVTQTPSHQVTQMGQEVILRCVPISNHLYFYWYRQILGQKVEFLVSFYNNEISEKSEIFDDQFSVERPDGSNFTLKIRSTKLEDSAMYFCASSDGTSEAFFGQGTRLTVV.

This clonotype was observed many times. The chain couples TRBV29-1 to TRBJ1-1, with D perhaps TRBD1 (5 bases). V was trimmed by 2 bases and J by 6 bases, leaving 13 bases between them. This CDR3 is built from 13 residues. Germline V lookup: CDR1 SQVTM, CDR2 ANQGSEA. CDR3 protein: CSVERAWGAEAFF. The CDR3 DNA follows: TGCAGCGTTGAAAGGGCCTGGGGGGCTGAAGCTTTCTTT.

This clonotype has only a few counts. This rearrangement joins TRBV7-9 to TRBJ1-1, with 11 bases matching TRBD1. This CDR3 comprises 14 residues. Unmatched junction bases numbered 4, after V lost 5 bases and J lost 5 bases. Germline V gene lookup returns CDR1 SEHNR and CDR2 FQNEAQ (reference sequence). This chain's CDR3 is CASSPDRGLTEAFF. CDR3 sequence (DNA): TGTGCCAGCAGCCCGGACAGGGGGCTAACTGAAGCTTTCTTT.

This clonotype was counted only a few times. The chain couples TRBV10-3 to TRBJ1-1; 9 positions match TRBD1. Germline CDR1 ENHRY, CDR2 SYGVKD. Trimming removed 6 bases from V and 3 bases from J; junction bases left unmatched: 5. The CDR3 is made up of 14 amino acids. Here the CDR3 reads CAIRETGGDTEAFF. The DNA of the CDR3 is TGTGCCATCAGAGAGACAGGGGGGGACACTGAAGCTTTCTTT.

This clonotype appeared many times. V and J are TRBV5-1 and TRBJ2-5; D is possibly TRBD1 (5 bases). Germline V gene data show CDR1 as SGHRS and CDR2 as YFSETQ. This CDR3 comprises 16 residues. Trimming left V 3 bases short and J 4 bases short, with 19 bases between. The CDR3 DNA reads as TGCGCCAGCAGCTCCCTCGATCCGGACATTGGAGAGACCCAGTACTTC. Translating it yields CASSSLDPDIGETQYF.

Many counts were recorded for this clonotype. V gene TRBV5-1 combines with J gene TRBJ2-1; 10 bases line up with TRBD2. Germline CDR1 reads SGHRS; CDR2 reads YFSETQ. Unmatched junction bases numbered 12, after V lost 3 bases and J lost 3 bases. The CDR3 loop spans 18 amino acids. CDR3 loop: CASSSQMTSGRNYNEQFF. In DNA form, the CDR3 reads TGCGCCAGCAGCTCACAGATGACTAGCGGGCGAAACTACAATGAGCAGTTCTTC. Drawing the rest from reference TRBV5-1 and TRBJ2-1, the complete variable domain is KAGVTQTPRYLIKTRGQQVTLSCSPISGHRSVSWYQQTPGQGLQFLFEYFSETQRNKGNFPGRFSGRQFSNSRSEMNVSTLELGDSALYLCASSSQMTSGRNYNEQFFGPGTRLTVL.

This clonotype has a count of ten or more. The CDR3 DNA sequence: TGCGCCAGCATCCCCTACAGCCAGCCAAGGCGAAATGAAACCTACGAGCAGTACTTC. It yields the protein CASIPYSQPRRNETYEQYF. This chain links TRBV5-1 with TRBJ2-7, with unresolved D. The CDR3 is 19 residues long. Deletions cut 6 bases from V and 2 bases from J, with 30 bases between. CDR1 is SGHRS and CDR2 is YFSETQ in the germline V gene.

The CDR3 bases are TGTGCCAGCAGCGCCCGTGAGGGCATCTCTGGAAACACCATATATTTT. Its protein is CASSAREGISGNTIYF. The V and J genes are TRBV9 and TRBJ1-3; D uncertain. Germline-derived CDR1 and CDR2 are SGDLS and YYNGEE. V was shortened by 3 bases and J by 0 bases, with 13 bases between the two germline ends. CDR3 length: 16 residues. Variable domain in full (rest from reference TRBV9 and TRBJ1-3): DSGVTQTPKHLITATGQRVTLRCSPRSGDLSVYWYQQSLDQGLQFLIQYYNGEERAKGNILERFSAQQFPDLHSELNLSSLELGDSALYFCASSAREGISGNTIYFGEGSWLTVV.

The chain links TRBV13 to TRBJ1-1; possible D gene TRBD1, 5 bases. CDR3 length: 15 amino acids. Trimming removed 4 bases from V and 3 bases from J, with 15 bases in between. Looked up from germline, CDR1 is PRHDT and CDR2 is FYEKMQ (reference sequence). CDR3 bases: TGTGCCAGCAGCTCCCTCAGTGGGGCCGACACTGAAGCTTTCTTT. Protein: CASSSLSGADTEAFF.

The sample holds many counts of this clonotype. This chain joins TRBV29-1 and TRBJ2-2; D gene ambiguous. V was trimmed by 3 bases and J by 4 bases, leaving 9 bases between them. This CDR3 is built from 13 residues. Germline CDR1 and CDR2: SQVTM and ANQGSEA. The CDR3 spells CSVDVRATGELFF. CDR3 sequence (DNA): TGCAGCGTTGATGTTAGGGCCACCGGGGAGCTGTTTTTT.

This clonotype appeared many times. J is TRBJ2-2 and V is TRBV5-1; no definite D call. Germline assignment: CDR1 SGHRS and CDR2 YFSETQ. The CDR3 is made up of 16 amino acids. Trimming removed 0 bases from V and 6 bases from J, with 15 bases in between. CDR3 DNA: TGCGCCAGCAGCTTGGCGACAAGCTCTACCGCCGGGGAGCTGTTTTTT. Its protein product is CASSLATSSTAGELFF.

This clonotype occurred many times. The chain combines TRBV20-1 with TRBJ2-1, with 8 positions matching TRBD2. In germline, CDR1 is DFQATT, CDR2 SNEGSKA (reference sequence). The V gene end was trimmed by 7 bases and the J gene end by 8 bases; junction bases not matched to a gene: 16. This CDR3 has 15 amino acids. The CDR3 here is CSVAPGGLEYDEQFF. The CDR3 DNA is TGCAGTGTCGCTCCGGGGGGACTAGAATACGATGAGCAGTTCTTC.